This TCR beta chain was observed in a study of technical replicates of blood from a few donors. Generated by immunoSEQ multiplex PCR, the TCRdb table keeps only in-frame clones and is missing some. The sample lists about 80,000 clones; roughly 97% were seen once. Sequenced material: T cells isolated from PBMCs. This clonotype was obtained from a human donor in good health.

CDR3 protein: CASSEAPGQGLGYGGYTF. For the CDR3, the DNA is TGCGCCAGCAGTGAGGCACCGGGACAGGGTTTGGGCTATGGTGGCTACACCTTC. The V call is TRBV10-1, the J call TRBJ1-2; TRBD1 aligns across 9 bases. The CDR3 spans 18 residues. Germline CDR1 is WNHNN and CDR2 is SYGVQD (reference sequence). V was pared by 2 bases and J by 7 bases, with 17 bases of the junction left unmatched.